A selection of T cell receptor beta chains follows, all from one sample in a study of Ad26.COV2.S vaccination and SARS-CoV-2 variants. TCRdb's table, derived via immunoSEQ multiplex PCR, lists solely in-frame clones and lacks some. The profile covers about 440,000 clones, with about 83% appearing a single time and 9.5% to 15% taken by the ten largest. The sequencing here drew on peripheral blood, taken in a trial of Ad26.COV2.S vaccine versus placebo. All receptors derive from a person aged 18-65 years who received the Ad26.COV2.S COVID-19 vaccine or a placebo. CDR3s leave out the opening cysteine and the closing phenylalanine or tryptophan. Each record gives: CDR3 protein, J gene, V gene.

CDR3 protein: ASSDPRGTGNTGELF; J gene: TRBJ2-2; V gene: TRBV6-1
CDR3 protein: ASSPGLAQIMY; J gene: TRBJ2-4; V gene: TRBV5-5
CDR3 protein: ASSPPHRGANVLT; J gene: TRBJ2-6; V gene: TRBV18
CDR3 protein: ASSPYRATTNSPLH; J gene: TRBJ1-6; V gene: TRBV7-2
CDR3 protein: SAREDTQY; J gene: TRBJ2-3; V gene: TRBV20-1
CDR3 protein: ASSRRQGNTGELF; J gene: TRBJ2-2; V gene: TRBV6-5
CDR3 protein: ASSSGTVTNYGYT; J gene: TRBJ1-2; V gene: TRBV5-1
CDR3 protein: ASSMTGSNTGELF; J gene: TRBJ2-2; V gene: TRBV19
CDR3 protein: ASRQKTGGPQETQY; J gene: TRBJ2-5; V gene: TRBV12-2
CDR3 protein: ASTRQGIGNIQY; J gene: TRBJ2-4; V gene: TRBV9
CDR3 protein: ASSPFGGSSYNEQF; J gene: TRBJ2-1; V gene: TRBV18
CDR3 protein: ASSPSGSIPNEQF; J gene: TRBJ2-1; V gene: TRBV9
CDR3 protein: ASSPPGPGAPVTQY; J gene: TRBJ2-3; V gene: TRBV25-1
CDR3 protein: ASSFGQPNTEAF; J gene: TRBJ1-1; V gene: TRBV25-1
CDR3 protein: ASSSSSSLEQF; J gene: TRBJ2-1; V gene: TRBV12-3/TRBV12-4
CDR3 protein: ASSAGVGELF; J gene: TRBJ2-2; V gene: TRBV12-3/TRBV12-4
CDR3 protein: ASSTAGLAGSEQY; J gene: TRBJ2-7; V gene: TRBV19
CDR3 protein: ASSPTSGLDTQY; J gene: TRBJ2-3; V gene: TRBV19
CDR3 protein: ASRIGQGNQPQH; J gene: TRBJ1-5; V gene: TRBV6-5
CDR3 protein: ASRGLGIDTGELF; J gene: TRBJ2-2; V gene: TRBV19
CDR3 protein: ASSWGRGTGYEQY; J gene: TRBJ2-7; V gene: TRBV7-8
CDR3 protein: AWSVLEKLF; J gene: TRBJ1-4; V gene: TRBV30
CDR3 protein: ASRGASGNTIY; J gene: TRBJ1-3; V gene: TRBV7-9
CDR3 protein: ASSRLGGVNTEAF; J gene: TRBJ1-1; V gene: TRBV6-5
CDR3 protein: ASSTQGQGAYEQY; J gene: TRBJ2-7; V gene: TRBV18
CDR3 protein: ATSDQRQPQGTQH; J gene: TRBJ1-5; V gene: TRBV24-1
CDR3 protein: ASGTGDPDQPQH; J gene: TRBJ1-5; V gene: TRBV6-5
CDR3 protein: ASSPGPIEQY; J gene: TRBJ2-7; V gene: TRBV28
CDR3 protein: ASRETSGGMNTGELF; J gene: TRBJ2-2; V gene: TRBV2
CDR3 protein: ASSLDTVRYT; J gene: TRBJ1-2; V gene: TRBV9
CDR3 protein: ASSSGLAGGKTYNEQF; J gene: TRBJ2-1; V gene: TRBV6-2/TRBV6-3
CDR3 protein: ASRKQGNAEQY; J gene: TRBJ2-7; V gene: TRBV27
CDR3 protein: ASSVGARGFGDEQF; J gene: TRBJ2-1; V gene: TRBV9
CDR3 protein: ASSRDHASNEQF; J gene: TRBJ2-1; V gene: TRBV3-1/TRBV3-2
CDR3 protein: ASSPGLGIYNEQF; J gene: TRBJ2-1; V gene: TRBV18
CDR3 protein: ASSIAGNYGYT; J gene: TRBJ1-2; V gene: TRBV19
CDR3 protein: ASSQESGGSYEQY; J gene: TRBJ2-7; V gene: TRBV4-3
CDR3 protein: AWSRDRLNYGYT; J gene: TRBJ1-2; V gene: TRBV30
CDR3 protein: ASSRIAQGGLAGDTGELF; J gene: TRBJ2-2; V gene: TRBV19